This T cell receptor beta chain was retrieved from a study of CD8 T cells in Susac syndrome. Peripheral blood CD8+ and CD4+ T cells were profiled by TCR beta sequencing. The authors reverse transcribed roughly 0.45 to 1 ug RNA with random hexamers. The amplification used immunoSEQ multiplex PCR on TCR beta CDR3; it spanned 54 Vbeta and 13 Jbeta. TCRdb fed the immunoSEQ multiplex PCR reads into MiXCR, producing one record per CDR3 protein. This table has a few hundred thousand distinct CDR3 sequences, around 96% appearing once. Germline CDR1 and CDR2: MNHEY and SVGAGI. The V gene lost 4 bases and the J gene lost 4 bases, with 13 bases spanning the gap. The length of the CDR3 is 15 residues.

The chain employs TRBV6-5 and TRBJ1-4; TRBD1 might be the D (5 bases). This sequence originates from a human donor with multiple sclerosis. The sample was CD4+ T cells from PBMCs. The DNA of the CDR3 is TGTGCCAGCAGTTCCGCGGGACGGCGTAATGAAAAACTGTTTTTT. Translation: CASSSAGRRNEKLFF.